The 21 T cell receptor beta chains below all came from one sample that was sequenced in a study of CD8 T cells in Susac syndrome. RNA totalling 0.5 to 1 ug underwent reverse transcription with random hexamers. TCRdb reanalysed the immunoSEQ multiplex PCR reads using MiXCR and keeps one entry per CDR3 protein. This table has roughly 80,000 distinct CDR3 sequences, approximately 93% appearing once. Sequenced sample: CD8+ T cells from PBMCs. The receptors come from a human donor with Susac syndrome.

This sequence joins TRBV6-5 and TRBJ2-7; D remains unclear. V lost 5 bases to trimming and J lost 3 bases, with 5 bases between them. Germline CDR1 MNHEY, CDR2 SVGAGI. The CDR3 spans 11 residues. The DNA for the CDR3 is TGTGCCAGCAGTCAGAACTACGAGCAGTACTTC. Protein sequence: CASSQNYEQYF.

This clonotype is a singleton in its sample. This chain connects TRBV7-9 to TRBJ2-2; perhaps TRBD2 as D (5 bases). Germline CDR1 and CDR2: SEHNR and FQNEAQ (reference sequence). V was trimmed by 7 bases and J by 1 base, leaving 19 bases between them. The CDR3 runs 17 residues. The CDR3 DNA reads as TGTGCCAGCATCAATGAGGCCGGGGAACTGAACACCGGGGAGCTGTTTTTT. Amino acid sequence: CASINEAGELNTGELFF.

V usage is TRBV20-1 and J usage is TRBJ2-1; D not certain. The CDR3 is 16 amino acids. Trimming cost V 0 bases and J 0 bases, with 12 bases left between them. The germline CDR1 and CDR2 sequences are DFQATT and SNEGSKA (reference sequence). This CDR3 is CSARDPQLSSYNEQFF. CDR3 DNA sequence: TGCAGTGCTAGAGATCCCCAGCTCAGCTCCTACAATGAGCAGTTCTTC.

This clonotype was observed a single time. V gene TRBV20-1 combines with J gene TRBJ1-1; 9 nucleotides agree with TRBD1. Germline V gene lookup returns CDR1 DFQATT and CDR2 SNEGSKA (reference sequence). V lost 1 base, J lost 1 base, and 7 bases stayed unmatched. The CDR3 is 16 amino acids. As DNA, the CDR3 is TGCAGTGCTAGAGGGGGGACAGGGCCGTGGAACACTGAAGCTTTCTTT. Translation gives CSARGGTGPWNTEAFF.

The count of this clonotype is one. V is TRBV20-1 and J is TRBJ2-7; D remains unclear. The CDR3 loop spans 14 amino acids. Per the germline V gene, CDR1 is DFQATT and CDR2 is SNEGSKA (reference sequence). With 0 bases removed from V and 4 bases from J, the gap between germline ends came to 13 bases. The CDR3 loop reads CSARENSGVYEQYF. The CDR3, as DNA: TGCAGTGCTAGAGAAAACTCTGGGGTTTACGAGCAGTACTTC.

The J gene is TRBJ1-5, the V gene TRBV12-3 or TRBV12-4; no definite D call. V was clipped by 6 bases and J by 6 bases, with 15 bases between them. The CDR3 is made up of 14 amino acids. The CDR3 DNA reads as TGTGCCAGCAGCCTGAAGGATGGTACTCAGCCCCAGCATTTT. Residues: CASSLKDGTQPQHF.

CDR3 protein: CASLHTHNEQFF. The DNA for the CDR3 is TGTGCCAGCCTTCATACCCACAATGAGCAGTTCTTC. V gene TRBV2 combines with J gene TRBJ2-1; D is ambiguous. Germline-derived CDR1 and CDR2 are SNHLY and FYNNEI. V shed 8 bases and J shed 5 bases, with 10 bases lying between them. The CDR3 spans 12 residues.

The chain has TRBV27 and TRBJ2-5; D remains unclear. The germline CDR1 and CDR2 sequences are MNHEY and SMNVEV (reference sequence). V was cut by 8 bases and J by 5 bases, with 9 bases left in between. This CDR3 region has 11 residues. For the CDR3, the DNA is TGTGCCAGCGGAGCCGGGGAGACCCAGTACTTC. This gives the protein CASGAGETQYF.

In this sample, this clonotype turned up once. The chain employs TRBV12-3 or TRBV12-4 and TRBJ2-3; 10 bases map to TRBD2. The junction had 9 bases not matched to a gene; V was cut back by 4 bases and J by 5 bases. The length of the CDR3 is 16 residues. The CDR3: CASSSLAGAEGDTQYF. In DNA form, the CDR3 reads TGTGCCAGCAGTTCCCTAGCGGGGGCTGAGGGAGATACGCAGTATTTT.

CDR3 residues: CASSLSDGDTQYF. CDR3 DNA sequence: TGTGCCAGCAGTTTATCTGATGGAGATACGCAGTATTTT. This chain joins TRBV27 and TRBJ2-3; D is undetermined. V gave up 0 bases and J gave up 5 bases, with 6 bases separating them. The CDR3 loop spans 13 amino acids. CDR1 and CDR2 from the germline V gene are MNHEY and SMNVEV (reference sequence).

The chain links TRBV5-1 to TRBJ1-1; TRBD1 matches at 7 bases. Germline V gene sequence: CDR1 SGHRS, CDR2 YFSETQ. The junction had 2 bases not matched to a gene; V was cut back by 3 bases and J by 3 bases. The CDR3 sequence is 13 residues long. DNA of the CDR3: TGCGCCAGCAGCTCCACAGGGGACACTGAAGCTTTCTTT. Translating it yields CASSSTGDTEAFF.

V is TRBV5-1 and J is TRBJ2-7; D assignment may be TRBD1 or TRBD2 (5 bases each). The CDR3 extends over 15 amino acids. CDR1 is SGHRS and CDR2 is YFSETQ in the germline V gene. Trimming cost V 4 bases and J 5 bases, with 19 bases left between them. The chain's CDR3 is CASSTWDAHLDEQYF. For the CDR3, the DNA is TGCGCCAGCAGCACATGGGACGCCCACCTCGACGAGCAGTACTTC.

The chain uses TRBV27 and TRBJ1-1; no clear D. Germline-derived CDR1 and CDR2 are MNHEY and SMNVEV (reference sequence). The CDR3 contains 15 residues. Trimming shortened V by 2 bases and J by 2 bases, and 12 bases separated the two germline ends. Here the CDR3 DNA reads TGTGCCAGCAGTTTAACCCAGTTATCAAACACTGAAGCTTTCTTT. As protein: CASSLTQLSNTEAFF.

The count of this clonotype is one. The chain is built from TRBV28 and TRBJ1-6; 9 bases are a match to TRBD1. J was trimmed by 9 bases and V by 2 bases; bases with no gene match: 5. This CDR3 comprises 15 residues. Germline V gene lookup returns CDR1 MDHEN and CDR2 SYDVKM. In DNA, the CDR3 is TGTGCCAGCAGTTTAGATGCGGACAGGGGTTCACCCCTCCACTTT. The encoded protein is CASSLDADRGSPLHF.

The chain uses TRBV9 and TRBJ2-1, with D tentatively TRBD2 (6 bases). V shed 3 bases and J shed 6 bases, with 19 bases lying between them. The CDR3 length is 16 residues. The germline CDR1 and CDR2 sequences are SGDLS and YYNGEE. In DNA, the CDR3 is TGTGCCAGCAGCGAGAGTGGAGGGGTGGACGTCAATGAGCAGTTCTTC. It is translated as CASSESGGVDVNEQFF.

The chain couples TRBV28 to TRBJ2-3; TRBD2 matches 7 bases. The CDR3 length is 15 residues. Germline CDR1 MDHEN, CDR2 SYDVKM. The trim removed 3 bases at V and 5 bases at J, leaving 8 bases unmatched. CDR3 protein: CASSLTYSGGDTQYF. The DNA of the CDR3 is TGTGCCAGCAGTTTGACTTACTCGGGGGGAGATACGCAGTATTTT. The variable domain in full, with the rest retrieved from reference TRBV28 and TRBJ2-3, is DVKVTQSSRYLVKRTGEKVFLECVQDMDHENMFWYRQDPGLGLRLIYFSYDVKMKEKGDIPEGYSVSREKKERFSLILESASTNQTSMYLCASSLTYSGGDTQYFGPGTRLTVL.

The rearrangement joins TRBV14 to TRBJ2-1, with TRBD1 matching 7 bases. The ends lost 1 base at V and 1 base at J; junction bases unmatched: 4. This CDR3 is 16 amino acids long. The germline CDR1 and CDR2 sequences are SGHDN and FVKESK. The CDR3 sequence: CASSQGRQGSYNEQFF. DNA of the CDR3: TGTGCCAGCAGCCAAGGTAGACAGGGTTCCTACAATGAGCAGTTCTTC.

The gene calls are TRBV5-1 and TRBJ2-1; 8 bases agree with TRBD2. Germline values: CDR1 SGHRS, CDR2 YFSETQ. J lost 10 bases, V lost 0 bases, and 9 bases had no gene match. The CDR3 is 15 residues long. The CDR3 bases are TGCGCCAGCAGCTTGGTGGCTAGCGGGCTTCGGGAGCAGTTCTTC. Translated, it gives CASSLVASGLREQFF.

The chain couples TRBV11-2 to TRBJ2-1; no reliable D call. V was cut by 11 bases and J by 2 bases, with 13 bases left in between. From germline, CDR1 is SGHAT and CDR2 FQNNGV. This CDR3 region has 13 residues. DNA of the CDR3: TGTGCCCTCCAGGACGGCCCCTACAATGAGCAGTTCTTC. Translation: CALQDGPYNEQFF.

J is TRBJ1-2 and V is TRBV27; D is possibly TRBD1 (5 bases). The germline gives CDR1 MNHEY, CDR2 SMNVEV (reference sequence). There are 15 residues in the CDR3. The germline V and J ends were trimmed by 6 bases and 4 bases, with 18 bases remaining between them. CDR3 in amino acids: CASSQGGRQGYGYTF. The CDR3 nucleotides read TGTGCCAGCAGCCAAGGTGGGAGGCAGGGCTATGGCTACACCTTC.

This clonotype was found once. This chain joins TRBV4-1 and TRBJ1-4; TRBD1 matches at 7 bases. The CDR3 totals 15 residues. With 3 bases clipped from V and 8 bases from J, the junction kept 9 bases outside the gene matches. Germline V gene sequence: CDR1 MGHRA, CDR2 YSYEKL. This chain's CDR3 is CASSQETGEREKLFF. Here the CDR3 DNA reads TGCGCCAGCAGCCAGGAAACAGGGGAGCGGGAAAAACTGTTTTTT.